This record concerns one T cell receptor beta chain sequence. This receptor's antigen is unknown. A much larger clone is a single base away; this may be a read error. The data were obtained in a study of breast tumors, draining lymph nodes, adjacent tissues (dated by TCRdb to about 2016). Study-wide context: Breast cancer patients provided tumor, adjacent nontumor tissue and axillary lymph nodes, and the study compared the TCR beta repertoires across these three sources. In human breast cancer, the study set out to assess how tumor, surrounding tissue and draining lymph node repertoires relate to one another and whether T cells might be exchanged between them. Overall study outcomes, separate from this receptor: Tumors showed preferential V and J gene usage, and their T-cell repertoire diversity fell below that of lymph nodes yet above that of nontumor tissue. A scenario in which most tumor T cells derive from the lymph node and then expand within tumor tissue was judged to be consistent with the data. Rather than being directly demonstrated, the conclusion that tumor T cells originate in lymph nodes was presented as consistent with a hypothesis. Tumor and nontumor tissue repertoires were found to be significantly more similar in luminal-like than in basal-like breast cancer.

Lymph node samples came from the axillary draining lymph nodes of breast cancer patients. The instrument was an Illumina HiSeq 2000. TCR beta chain libraries were generated through multiplex PCR amplification. The amplified TCR beta chain products were analyzed by high-throughput sequencing. Using fastp trimming at Q25 and MiXCR clonotype assembly, TCRdb reanalyzed the public sequencing data and kept in-frame beta chains. Rows are unified per CDR3 protein, each entry keeping the most common DNA and genes. The sample table records 85,000 to 130,000 distinct CDR3 sequences; 21% of these occur just once. The ten biggest clones cover less than 1.5% of the sample. Here V drops 6 bases and J drops 7 bases, and the junction holds 7 bases not matched to any gene. The CDR3 has 14 amino acids, counting the end cysteine and phenylalanine. The DNA shown is the 42-base CDR3, in frame from base 1. The germline V gene supplies CDR1 MDHEN and CDR2 SYDVKM.

The source material was axillary lymph node tissue. The TCR sequence derives from a female donor with breast cancer. Some clones in this sample may be carry-over from other donors' samples. The sequence joins TRBV28 to TRBJ2-7; the central 12 bases match TRBD1. The nucleotide sequence reads TGTGCCAGCAGCGGGACAGGGGGCGCGGGTGAGCAGTACTTC. It specifies CASSGTGGAGEQYF.